The rows below give T cell receptor beta chains drawn from one sample of a study of T cells in Graves' hyperthyroidism and ophthalmopathy. TCRdb used MiXCR to reprocess the multiplex PCR reads, holding one entry per CDR3 protein. This sample carries hundreds of thousands of distinct CDR3 sequences, about 15% of them seen once, and the ten largest clones take roughly an eighth. What was sequenced was blood. The origin of the receptors is a man between 18 and 35 years old with Graves' ophthalmopathy. Both conserved end residues are part of each CDR3. The D gene is left open where the match is weak. Clone size appears in some rows only: once, few, many, or a class for an expanded clone.

>few|.|TRBJ2-1|TRBV29-1
CSVFGTEQFF
TGCAGCGTTTTTGGGACCGAGCAGTTCTTC
>many|.|TRBJ2-1|TRBV20-1
CSDRSLAMYEQFF
TGCAGTGACAGGTCGCTAGCGATGTATGAGCAGTTCTTC
>many|.|TRBJ2-7|TRBV27
CASSLEGRGLASYEQYF
TGTGCCAGCAGTTTGGAGGGTAGGGGACTGGCCTCCTACGAGCAGTACTTC
>many|.|TRBJ2-3|TRBV27
CASSSGGDPTGLAQYF
TGTGCCAGCAGTTCTGGTGGGGACCCAACCGGATTGGCGCAGTATTTT
>many|.|TRBJ1-3|TRBV11-2
CASSSVRDTIYF
TGTGCCAGCAGCTCGGTTAGGGACACCATATATTTT
>many|.|TRBJ1-1|TRBV20-1
CSARGQGRGRPNTEAFF
TGCAGTGCTAGAGGTCAGGGAAGGGGAAGACCGAACACTGAAGCTTTCTTT
>many|.|TRBJ2-5|TRBV3-1
CASSQVSEAQYF
TGTGCCAGCAGCCAAGTTAGCGAGGCCCAGTACTTC
>.|.|TRBJ2-1|TRBV9
CASSQAGYEQFF
TGTGCCAGCAGCCAGGCGGGATATGAGCAGTTCTTC
>once|TRBD2|TRBJ2-3|TRBV10-2
CASSELAGEVWTDTQYF
TGCGCCAGCAGTGAGCTAGCGGGAGAGGTTTGGACAGATACGCAGTATTTT
>many|TRBD1|TRBJ2-1|TRBV7-3
CASSLTQGDSYNEQFF
TGTGCCAGCAGCTTAACTCAGGGGGACTCCTACAATGAGCAGTTCTTC
>few|.|TRBJ1-6|TRBV13
CASSLRLKVSPLHF
TGTGCCAGCAGCTTACGCCTGAAGGTCTCACCCCTCCACTTT
>.|.|TRBJ2-5|TRBV7-9
CASSLDREGRGETQYF
TGTGCCAGCAGCTTGGACAGGGAGGGCCGGGGAGAGACCCAGTACTTC
>many|.|TRBJ1-1|TRBV10-1
CASSGSAMNTEAFF
TGCGCCAGCAGTGGGTCAGCCATGAACACTGAAGCTTTCTTT
>few|TRBD1|TRBJ1-1|TRBV5-4
CASSLRQGENTEAFF
TGTGCCAGCAGCTTGAGACAGGGGGAGAACACTGAAGCTTTCTTT
>.|.|TRBJ2-1|TRBV20-1
CSAPGWGSVSYNEQFF
TGCAGTGCCCCCGGTTGGGGGAGCGTTTCCTACAATGAGCAGTTCTTC
>.|TRBD1|TRBJ1-2|TRBV29-1
CSVVAGQGGYGYTF
TGCAGCGTTGTCGCAGGACAGGGAGGGTATGGCTACACCTTC
>few|TRBD1|TRBJ1-4|TRBV5-8
CASSQKTGGFYEKLFF
TGTGCCAGCAGCCAAAAGACAGGGGGCTTTTACGAAAAACTGTTTTTT
>many|TRBD2|TRBJ2-7|TRBV6-8
CASSKRLAGPSYEQYF
TGTGCCAGCAGTAAGAGACTAGCGGGGCCCTCCTACGAGCAGTACTTC
>few|TRBD2|TRBJ2-1|TRBV9
CASSVGGRIYNEQFF
TGTGCCAGCAGCGTAGGCGGGAGGATTTACAATGAGCAGTTCTTC
>many|TRBD1|TRBJ1-2|TRBV12-3/TRBV12-4
CASTVSPTGTEDTSTF
TGTGCCAGCACCGTAAGCCCTACCGGGACAGAGGATACTAGCACCTTC
>many|.|TRBJ2-3|TRBV5-1
CASSLHGGGADTQYF
TGCGCCAGCAGCTTGCACGGGGGCGGGGCAGATACGCAGTATTTT
>many|TRBD2|TRBJ2-7|TRBV20-1
CSARAPFLAGVNYEQYF
TGCAGTGCTAGAGCACCCTTTCTAGCGGGAGTGAACTACGAGCAGTACTTC
>many|TRBD2|TRBJ2-2|TRBV11-2
CASSLVASGRITGELFF
TGTGCCAGCAGCTTAGTGGCCAGCGGGAGGATTACCGGGGAGCTGTTTTTT
>many|TRBD2|TRBJ2-5|TRBV11-2
CASSSDLAVQETQYF
TGTGCCAGCAGCTCCGATCTAGCGGTCCAAGAGACCCAGTACTTC
>many|.|TRBJ1-1|TRBV12-3/TRBV12-4
CASSTLGGNTEAFF
TGTGCCAGCAGTACCCTAGGGGGGAACACTGAAGCTTTCTTT
>many|TRBD1|TRBJ1-5|TRBV6-1
CASRLRDRGNQPQHF
TGTGCCAGCAGACTCCGGGACAGGGGCAATCAGCCCCAGCATTTT
>many|.|TRBJ2-3|TRBV27
CASSDLGGGALDTQYF
TGTGCCAGCAGTGACCTAGGAGGGGGCGCGTTGGATACGCAGTATTTT
>many|.|TRBJ2-3|TRBV7-3
CASSLTWRDTQYF
TGTGCCAGCAGCTTAACGTGGAGAGATACGCAGTATTTT
>many|TRBD2|TRBJ2-7|TRBV18
CASSPASGDTYEQYF
TGTGCCAGCTCACCAGCTAGCGGGGACACCTACGAGCAGTACTTC
>many|TRBD2|TRBJ2-1|TRBV27
CASSSPRSGRYNEQFF
TGTGCCAGCAGTTCCCCCCGCAGCGGGAGATACAATGAGCAGTTCTTC
>many|TRBD1|TRBJ2-2|TRBV19
CASKGQGDTGELFF
TGTGCCAGTAAAGGGCAGGGGGACACCGGGGAGCTGTTTTTT